This TCR beta chain came from a study of T cell changes during pregnancy in multiple sclerosis. This table comes from immunoSEQ multiplex PCR, and its TCRdb copy is limited to in-frame clones, with some not included. The data show some 95,000 clones, with 92% seen just once and approximately 2.6% held by the top ten. The CDR3 length is 15 residues. Between the trimmed V and J ends, which lost 4 bases and 4 bases, there was a span of 16 bases. Germline assignment: CDR1 LNHDA and CDR2 SQIVND (reference sequence). The chain couples TRBV19 to TRBJ1-1; D remains ambiguous. The clonotype comes from a female donor with multiple sclerosis, enrolled in a pregnancy study. Sequenced here: peripheral blood, sampled in the first trimester of pregnancy. Here the CDR3 reads CASSTRVGGSTEAFF. Written as DNA, the CDR3 is TGTGCCAGTAGTACCCGGGTTGGAGGGAGCACTGAAGCTTTCTTT.